The 25 T cell receptor beta chains presented below share a single source sample, sequenced in a study of post-analysis software for immune sequencing data. Prepared TCR beta cDNA libraries contained unique molecular identifiers. TCRdb passed the PCR reads through MiXCR, listing each CDR3 protein once. The table shows hundreds of thousands of distinct CDR3 sequences, with around 40% occurring only once. No antigens are known for them. Study-wide findings and caveats: Included in a set of roughly five TRBV segments more frequent in patients than controls were TRBV5-6, TRBV5-1 and TRBV20-1.

The sequencing input was blood. These receptors all come from a girl aged 5-17 years with multiple sclerosis.

V gene TRBV29-1 combines with J gene TRBJ2-5, with no clear D. The V gene's germline CDR1 is SQVTM and CDR2 ANQGSEA. This CDR3 has 13 amino acids. V lost 1 base, J lost 13 bases, and 19 bases lay in between. The DNA of the CDR3 is TGCAGCGTTGAAGGGACGGAAACCTACGAGCGGTACTTC. It is translated as CSVEGTETYERYF.

This clonotype occurred a few times. This rearrangement joins TRBV9 to TRBJ2-7; 7 nucleotides align to TRBD2. This CDR3 spans 15 amino acids. V dropped 0 bases and J dropped 0; count of bases not matched to a gene: 3. Germline V lookup: CDR1 SGDLS, CDR2 YYNGEE. CDR3 coding DNA: TGTGCCAGCAGCGTAGAGGGCGGGAGCTCCTACGAGCAGTACTTC. Translating gives CASSVEGGSSYEQYF.

The J gene is TRBJ2-7, the V gene TRBV20-1, with 9 bases matching TRBD2. Germline V gene sequence: CDR1 DFQATT, CDR2 SNEGSKA (reference sequence). J was trimmed by 3 bases and V by 0 bases; bases with no gene match: 12. The CDR3 is made up of 17 amino acids. The CDR3 nucleotides read TGCAGTGCTAGAGATGACCTAGCGGGAACATTCCGCTACGAGCAGTACTTC. As protein: CSARDDLAGTFRYEQYF.

The V call is TRBV20-1, the J call TRBJ2-7; D remains unclear. The CDR3 runs 12 residues. With 2 bases removed from V and 3 bases from J, the gap between germline ends came to 8 bases. In germline, CDR1 is DFQATT, CDR2 SNEGSKA (reference sequence). CDR3 DNA: TGCAGTGCTAGACCCCGAGACTACGAGCAGTACTTC. Translation gives CSARPRDYEQYF.

A note on this clonotype: At one end the junction does not follow the germline gene, possibly because of a read error. J is TRBJ2-3 and V is TRBV6-1, with 7 nucleotides matching TRBD2. This CDR3 contains 15 residues. The germline CDR1 and CDR2 sequences are MNHNS and SASEGT. The CDR3 coding sequence is TGTGCCAGCAGCGAAGCGGGATTAGGAGGCGCTACGCAGTATTTT. Protein product: CASSEAGLGGATQYF.

This sequence joins TRBV4-1 and TRBJ2-7; 10 positions match TRBD2. V dropped 5 bases and J dropped 1; count of bases not matched to a gene: 11. Germline values: CDR1 MGHRA, CDR2 YSYEKL. The CDR3 length is 17 residues. The CDR3 DNA sequence: TGCGCCAGCAGCGAAACCAGGGGGACTAGCGCTTCCTACGAGCAGTACTTC. It specifies CASSETRGTSASYEQYF.

The CDR3 spells CASSQQGTTERMQFF. Here the CDR3 DNA reads TGCGCCAGCAGCCAACAGGGGACTACCGAGAGGATGCAGTTCTTC. The chain carries TRBV4-1 and TRBJ2-1; tentative D call: TRBD2 (7 bases). The CDR3 runs 15 residues. The V and J ends lost 2 bases and 12 bases respectively, with 20 bases between them. Per the germline V gene, CDR1 is MGHRA and CDR2 is YSYEKL.

The rearrangement links TRBV7-3 to TRBJ2-1; D might be TRBD2 (5 bases). This CDR3 contains 13 residues. Looked up from germline, CDR1 is SGHTA and CDR2 is FQGTGA. The ends were cut back, 7 bases at V and 7 bases at J, with 14 bases in the middle. CDR3 sequence (DNA): TGTGCCAGCACCCCTAAACCGGGAAATGAGCAGTTCTTC. Translated: CASTPKPGNEQFF.

The chain couples TRBV29-1 to TRBJ2-3; the D is unclear. Germline V gives CDR1 SQVTM, CDR2 ANQGSEA. The CDR3 extends over 11 amino acids. V lost 6 bases and J 2 bases, leaving 6 bases between the germline ends. For the CDR3, the DNA is TGCAGCGTGCAGCTCACAGATACGCAGTATTTT. Its translation: CSVQLTDTQYF.

This chain links TRBV29-1 with TRBJ2-1; 7 bases are a match to TRBD1. Germline lookup yields CDR1 SQVTM and CDR2 ANQGSEA. V lost 3 bases to trimming and J lost 8 bases; unmatched junction nucleotides: 10. CDR3 length equals 14 residues. The CDR3 sequence is CSVEVTGVQDEQFF. The DNA for the CDR3 is TGCAGCGTTGAGGTCACAGGGGTTCAGGATGAGCAGTTCTTC.

V and J are TRBV6-6 and TRBJ1-5; 7 positions agree with TRBD1. This CDR3 has 14 amino acids. The V gene's germline CDR1 is MNHNY and CDR2 SVGAGI (reference sequence). J lost 4 bases, V lost 7 bases, and 7 bases had no gene match. CDR3: CASTNGDSNQPQHF. CDR3 sequence (DNA): TGTGCCAGCACCAACGGGGACAGTAATCAGCCCCAGCATTTT.

This chain connects TRBV29-1 to TRBJ2-2; D tentatively fits TRBD1 or TRBD2 (5 bases each). Trimming removed 3 bases at V and 1 base at J, with 12 bases between. Germline CDR1 SQVTM, CDR2 ANQGSEA. This CDR3 spans 15 amino acids. DNA for the CDR3: TGCAGCGTTGAGAGGGGAAGGGGGAACACCGGGGAGCTGTTTTTT. Translated, it gives CSVERGRGNTGELFF.

The CDR3 region is CASSTGLAVTAYTQYF. CDR3 nucleotide sequence: TGCGCCAGCAGTACTGGACTAGCGGTTACAGCTTATACGCAGTATTTT. The chain joins TRBV5-1 to TRBJ2-3; 10 bases are a match to TRBD2. V lost 5 bases to trimming and J lost 7 bases; unmatched junction nucleotides: 13. The germline V gene encodes CDR1 SGHRS and CDR2 YFSETQ. The CDR3 totals 16 residues. The variable domain in full, with the rest retrieved from reference TRBV5-1 and TRBJ2-3, is KAGVTQTPRYLIKTRGQQVTLSCSPISGHRSVSWYQQTPGQGLQFLFEYFSETQRNKGNFPGRFSGRQFSNSRSEMNVSTLELGDSALYLCASSTGLAVTAYTQYFGPGTRLTVL.

The chain combines TRBV11-2 with TRBJ1-2; D unresolved. The germline CDR1 and CDR2 sequences are SGHAT and FQNNGV. Trimming removed 5 bases at V and 2 bases at J, with 6 bases between. The CDR3 extends over 12 amino acids. The CDR3 DNA sequence: TGTGCCAGCAGCCCCCGGAACTATGGCTACACCTTC. Its protein product is CASSPRNYGYTF.

This clonotype was recorded only once. The chain couples TRBV12-3 or TRBV12-4 to TRBJ1-3; D ambiguous. The CDR3 has 15 amino acids. The V and J ends lost 6 bases and 0 bases respectively, with 12 bases between them. Here the CDR3 DNA reads TGTGCCAGCAGCCCCCAGGAGGCCTCTGGAAACACCATATATTTT. As protein: CASSPQEASGNTIYF.

This rearrangement joins TRBV6-5 to TRBJ2-2; D is unresolved. Trimming stripped 6 bases from V and 4 bases from J, with 9 bases between. CDR3 length: 13 residues. Germline CDR1 MNHEY, CDR2 SVGAGI. The DNA for the CDR3 is TGTGCCAGCAGCCGCAAAGGCACCGGGGAGCTGTTTTTT. This translates into CASSRKGTGELFF.

The V call is TRBV19, the J call TRBJ1-2; a weak D match, TRBD1 (5 bases). V lost 4 bases and J 6 bases, leaving 9 bases between the germline ends. The CDR3 runs 12 residues. Per the germline V gene, CDR1 is LNHDA and CDR2 is SQIVND (reference sequence). The CDR3 DNA reads as TGTGCCAGTAGTACGGGGGGAAATGGCTACACCTTC. It is translated as CASSTGGNGYTF. Full variable domain (missing parts from reference TRBV19 and TRBJ1-2): DGGITQSPKYLFRKEGQNVTLSCEQNLNHDAMYWYRQDPGQGLRLIYYSQIVNDFQKGDIAEGYSVSREKKESFPLTVTSAQKNPTAFYLCASSTGGNGYTFGSGTRLTVV.

The chain carries TRBV29-1 and TRBJ2-1, with D possibly being TRBD1 or TRBD2 (6 bases each). Trimming shortened V by 4 bases and J by 8 bases, and 15 bases separated the two germline ends. Per germline, CDR1 SQVTM and CDR2 ANQGSEA. The CDR3 is 13 amino acids. CDR3 region: CSVGGAASDEQFF. The CDR3, as DNA: TGCAGCGTTGGGGGGGCAGCCTCGGATGAGCAGTTCTTC.

The chain uses TRBV5-1 and TRBJ2-3; D is undetermined. Germline CDR1 is SGHRS and CDR2 is YFSETQ. The CDR3 runs 14 residues. Trimming cost V 6 bases and J 6 bases, with 17 bases left between them. CDR3 region: CASNGDSVADTQYF. CDR3 nucleotide sequence: TGCGCCAGCAATGGCGACTCCGTCGCGGATACGCAGTATTTT.

This clonotype has a handful of counts. This chain joins TRBV28 and TRBJ2-7; 11 bases align to TRBD2. CDR1 and CDR2 (germline): MDHEN, SYDVKM. The CDR3 totals 14 residues. V lost 5 bases to trimming and J lost 7 bases; unmatched junction nucleotides: 7. For the CDR3, the DNA is TGTGCCAGCAGTCTAGCGGGAGGACCTGGGGAGCAGTACTTC. It translates to CASSLAGGPGEQYF. Full variable domain (missing parts from reference TRBV28 and TRBJ2-7): DVKVTQSSRYLVKRTGEKVFLECVQDMDHENMFWYRQDPGLGLRLIYFSYDVKMKEKGDIPEGYSVSREKKERFSLILESASTNQTSMYLCASSLAGGPGEQYFGPGTRLTVT.

Here the CDR3 reads CASSLDSPGSTDTQYF. CDR3 DNA: TGCGCCAGCAGCTTGGATTCCCCAGGGAGCACAGATACGCAGTATTTT. The chain recombines TRBV5-1 with TRBJ2-3, with TRBD1 as a possible D gene (5 bases). CDR1 and CDR2 (germline): SGHRS, YFSETQ. Trimming removed 0 bases from V and 0 bases from J, with 11 bases in between. There are 16 residues in the CDR3.

This chain links TRBV10-3 with TRBJ1-2; 8 nucleotides line up with TRBD1. Trimming at V came to 2 bases and at J to 0 bases, leaving 2 bases not matched to a gene. Germline CDR1 and CDR2: ENHRY and SYGVKD. The CDR3 consists of 15 residues. CDR3 region: CAISEGTGTNYGYTF. Written as DNA, the CDR3 is TGTGCCATCAGTGAGGGGACAGGTACTAACTATGGCTACACCTTC.

This clonotype was detected a few times. The CDR3 DNA reads as TGTGCCAGCAGTTACTCTGGGTTCGCGAACACCGGGGAGCTGTTTTTT. Amino acid sequence: CASSYSGFANTGELFF. This chain connects TRBV6-5 to TRBJ2-2; D gene ambiguous. This CDR3 spans 16 amino acids. From germline, CDR1 is MNHEY and CDR2 SVGAGI. The V end was cut by 0 bases, the J end by 0 bases, with 8 bases between.

The chain couples TRBV4-3 to TRBJ2-7, with 10 nucleotides matching TRBD2. After removal of 0 bases from V and 2 bases from J, the junction contained 10 bases not matched to a gene. Germline CDR1 reads LGHNA; CDR2 reads YSLEER. The CDR3 spans 18 residues. In DNA form, the CDR3 reads TGCGCCAGCAGCCAAGATCCTAGCGGGAGCGGCAAGGCCTACGAGCAGTACTTC. As protein: CASSQDPSGSGKAYEQYF.

The chain is built from TRBV12-3 or TRBV12-4 and TRBJ1-2; no clear D. The CDR3 sequence is 13 residues long. Trimming took 1 base from V and 7 from J, leaving 10 bases between them. CDR3: CASSLGWNGGYTF. The DNA of the CDR3 is TGTGCCAGCAGTTTAGGGTGGAACGGTGGCTACACCTTC.